Described below is a single T cell receptor beta chain sequence and its context. Its antigen remains unidentified. Base quality data are lacking; no much larger clone is found one base away. The entire isolated RNA was reverse transcribed using the High Capacity cDNA Reverse Transcription Kit, and thus expressed TCRB transcripts were sequenced. Deep immunoSEQ sequencing was performed on naive, central memory and regulatory T cell samples, with an average of about 3.57 million total reads per sample. Sorted cells were lysed in RLT buffer, and RNA was extracted using DNase-treated RNeasy Micro or Mini kits according to cell number. To prevent cross-contamination, every cell subset was processed on its own, while patient and healthy donor samples were processed together. Using the immunoSEQ multiplex PCR, TCRB sequences were amplified from cDNA into 87-bp fragments spanning the CDR3 region. Amplicons were sequenced on the Illumina HiSeq platform. As for the authors' bioinformatics: Synthetic template baselines were used to correct PCR bias computationally, reads within Hamming distance 2 were collapsed together, and singletons that could not be merged were discarded. Reads were aligned against IMGT to assign V, D and J genes, CDR3 length and insertions or deletions at six rearrangement sites. Within each subset, clonotype counts were normalized to sorted cell number, after which true diversity and Gini coefficients were computed with the tcR R package. The overlap coefficient, calculated on TCRB nucleotide sequences, was used to quantify repertoire sharing. Held by TCRdb, this immuneACCESS table contains in-frame sequences only and omits some clones. Under half of the omission traces to an unresolved V gene where checked; the cause of the rest is unknown. V, J and clone size are taken as reported in that table, and D and trimming were inferred from the DNA itself. This sample holds about 160,000 clones; roughly 8% were observed only once. The ten largest clones represent more than 0.75% of the sample.

These data belong to a study of beta chain features in type 1 diabetes (dated by TCRdb to 2017 to 2018). Background for the entire study: No differences in mean age, gender distribution, total cell number or subset yield were found between patients and healthy donors. A total of approximately 110,000,000 sorted cells were examined across all samples, and a strong correlation was observed between cell number per subset and RNA yield. The study compared TCRB repertoires of sorted circulating CD4+ T cell subsets between recently diagnosed type 1 diabetes patients and matched healthy donors. Regulatory and stem cell-like memory subsets were isolated from only 8 patients and about 8 healthy donors, whereas naive and central memory subsets came from all 28 donors. Findings and caveats that apply to the study as a whole: Shorter templates might be favored by PCR, yet because patient and control samples were amplified and corrected together, any such skew would affect both groups equally. Naive, central memory and regulatory TCRB repertoires appeared to be more alike among patients than among healthy donors. Fewer insertions and more nucleotide deletions at VDJ recombination sites were observed in patients with type 1 diabetes, implying thymic rearrangement abnormalities. Because cDNA was sequenced instead of genomic DNA, activated cells with high expression could be over-represented, although the groups did not differ in activation or CD3 levels. Only small numbers of individuals were included in the HLA sub-analyses, which left unresolved whether HLA type had any influence on TCRB rearrangement. In all four CD4+ subsets, TCRB CDR3 length was moderately but significantly shorter in type 1 diabetes patients.

The V end gives up 3 bases and the J end 1 base, leaving 7 bases in the junction not matched to a gene. The CDR3 measures 17 amino acids from cysteine to phenylalanine. Kept here is only the CDR3 DNA, which spans 51 bases and is read in frame from base 1. The germline V gene encodes CDR1 SQVTM and CDR2 ANQGSEA. Each donor gave one peripheral blood draw, averaging roughly 120 mL, which was collected into heparinised tubes. A BD FACSAria II was used to sort naive, central memory, regulatory and stem cell-like memory CD4+ T cells with a panel that included CD45RO, CCR7, CD25, CD127, CD95 and CD27. A purity above 95% was achieved for all sorted populations. PBMCs were isolated right away by Lymphoprep density gradient centrifugation and were stained directly, without culture. Samples were stained and sorted in pairs, with one healthy donor and one patient per experiment, so that batch effects were minimized.

The specimen was central memory CD4+ T cells from blood. This sequence originates from a woman aged 40 to 50 with type 1 diabetes. The receptor chain draws on TRBV29-1 and TRBJ1-4, and TRBD1 matches 11 of the central bases. The nucleotide sequence reads TGCAGCGTTGAGGACAGGGACAGGGGGGGAACTAATGAAAAACTGTTTTTT. The resulting protein is CSVEDRDRGGTNEKLFF.